The next 32 T cell receptor beta chains were all read from a single sample in a study of breast tumors, draining lymph nodes, adjacent tissues. TCRdb re-called the multiplex PCR reads through MiXCR, storing one row per CDR3 protein. The table lists approximately 170,000 distinct CDR3 sequences, about 33% of them singletons. The lymph nodes were axillary draining lymph nodes from breast cancer patients. Sequencing was performed on axillary lymph node tissue. These TCRs come from a female donor with breast cancer. Some clones in this sample may be carry-over from other donors' samples.

This clonotype was observed once. This may be a read error, as it is one base from a much larger clone. This chain joins TRBV19 and TRBJ1-2; tentative D call: TRBD1 (5 bases). Germline lookup yields CDR1 LNHDA and CDR2 SQIVND (reference sequence). The CDR3 loop spans 16 amino acids. Trimming took off 0 bases at V and 4 bases at J, with 15 bases between the two ends. Here the CDR3 reads CASSIDRDPGRYGYTF. CDR3 nucleotides: TGTGCCAGTAGTATAGACAGGGACCCCGGGCGCTATGGCTACACCTTC.

There are many counts of this clonotype. The genes are TRBV20-1 and TRBJ1-5; no reliable D call. Trimming removed 0 bases at V and 3 bases at J, with 6 bases between. This CDR3 is 13 amino acids long. Germline-derived CDR1 and CDR2 are DFQATT and SNEGSKA (reference sequence). CDR3 in amino acids: CSARDTFNQPQHF. CDR3 nucleotide sequence: TGCAGTGCTAGAGATACCTTCAATCAGCCCCAGCATTTT.

This clonotype was seen repeatedly, ten times or more. The rearrangement uses TRBV4-2 and TRBJ1-5; no reliable D call. Between the trimmed V and J ends, which lost 4 bases and 0 bases, there was a span of 22 bases. The CDR3 spans 19 residues. Per the germline V gene, CDR1 is LGHNA and CDR2 is YNFKEQ. The CDR3: CASSPGEGLGDYSNQPQHF. The DNA for the CDR3 is TGTGCCAGCAGCCCCGGAGAGGGCCTAGGAGATTATAGCAATCAGCCCCAGCATTTT.

In this sample, this clonotype turned up a few times. The V and J genes are TRBV7-2 and TRBJ2-7, with 7 bases that match TRBD1. Germline assignment: CDR1 SGHTA and CDR2 FQGNSA. The V segment lost 5 bases and the J segment 3 bases; nucleotides outside the gene matches: 7. CDR3 length: 14 amino acids. The CDR3 region is CASSDRVRGYEQYF. The DNA of the CDR3 is TGTGCCAGCAGCGACAGGGTAAGGGGCTACGAGCAGTACTTC.

Points on this clonotype: Just one base apart from a much larger clone, this may be a read error. V is TRBV18 and J is TRBJ2-5; 7 bases line up with TRBD1. The CDR3 runs to 18 residues. CDR1 is KGHSH, CDR2 LQKENI, per germline. The CDR3 here is CASSPPSPTGWWEETQHF. The CDR3 DNA is TGTGCCAGCTCACCACCTTCTCCGACAGGGTGGTGGGAAGAGACCCAGCACTTC.

For this clonotype: The junction departs from the called germline gene at one end, perhaps through a read error. J is TRBJ2-5 and V is TRBV20-1; D gene uncertain. Germline values: CDR1 DFQATT, CDR2 SNEGSKA (reference sequence). This CDR3 contains 12 residues. Here the CDR3 reads CGARPHGETQYF. The CDR3 DNA reads as TGCGGTGCTAGGCCTCATGGGGAGACCCAGTACTTC.

Ten or more counts support this clonotype. The chain couples TRBV5-1 to TRBJ1-2; 8 bases agree with TRBD1. The CDR3 totals 15 residues. The germline V gene encodes CDR1 SGHRS and CDR2 YFSETQ. J lost 6 bases, V lost 4 bases, and 11 bases had no gene match. The CDR3 DNA sequence: TGCGCCAGCAGCAGAGGACAGGGTAATGTCGATGGCTACACCTTC. Amino acid sequence: CASSRGQGNVDGYTF.

This sequence joins TRBV10-3 and TRBJ2-3; 10 positions match TRBD2. Germline CDR1 ENHRY, CDR2 SYGVKD. V was pared by 10 bases and J by 4 bases, with 5 bases of the junction left unmatched. This CDR3 spans 13 amino acids. CDR3 coding DNA: TGTGCCACCCTAGCGGGGGATGCAGATACGCAGTATTTT. This encodes CATLAGDADTQYF.

The V call is TRBV7-3, the J call TRBJ2-7; 9 nucleotides match TRBD1. Germline CDR1 reads SGHTA; CDR2 reads FQGTGA. The CDR3 covers 15 residues. J gave up 5 bases and V 6 bases, and 11 bases lay outside the gene matches. CDR3 sequence: CASRPYGTGYHEQYF. In DNA, the CDR3 is TGTGCCAGCAGACCCTACGGGACAGGGTACCACGAGCAGTACTTC.

This clonotype occurred once. Germline and junction disagree at one end, which may indicate a read error. The V and J genes are TRBV7-2 and TRBJ1-4, with a tentative D call TRBD1 (5 bases). Germline loops: CDR1 SGHTA, CDR2 FQGNSA. This CDR3 has 14 amino acids. The CDR3 DNA follows: TGTGCCAGCAGCCCGACGGCAGGGAATGGAAAACTGTTTTTT. This translates into CASSPTAGNGKLFF. Complete variable domain (other parts from reference TRBV7-2 and TRBJ1-4): GAGVSQSPSNKVTEKGKDVELRCDPISGHTALYWYRQSLGQGLEFLIYFQGNSAPDKSGLPSDRFSAERTGGSVSTLTIQRTQQEDSAVYLCASSPTAGNGKLFFGSGTQLSVL.

The chain has TRBV27 and TRBJ2-3, with 7 bases identical to TRBD2. The CDR3 loop spans 17 amino acids. In germline, CDR1 is MNHEY, CDR2 SMNVEV (reference sequence). J gave up 2 bases and V 8 bases, and 16 bases lay outside the gene matches. CDR3 nucleotides: TGTGCCAGCGGTACTGAATTAGCGGGTGAGAACACAGATACGCAGTATTTT. Protein sequence: CASGTELAGENTDTQYF.

The table lists this clonotype with many counts. This chain joins TRBV12-3 or TRBV12-4 and TRBJ2-1, with 7 bases lining up with TRBD2. Trimming at V came to 2 bases and at J to 12 bases, leaving 13 bases not matched to a gene. This CDR3 region has 15 residues. In DNA, the CDR3 is TGTGCCAGCAGTTTAATCGGTCGGAGCGGGATCGGGCAGTTCTTC. Protein sequence: CASSLIGRSGIGQFF.

This clonotype showed up just once. The V call is TRBV4-1, the J call TRBJ2-7, with 10 bases aligning to TRBD2. Germline CDR1 and CDR2: MGHRA and YSYEKL. CDR3 length: 16 amino acids. Trimming removed 0 bases from V and 2 bases from J; junction bases left unmatched: 4. Here the CDR3 reads CASSQDPLAGAYEQYF. As DNA, the CDR3 is TGCGCCAGCAGCCAAGATCCGCTAGCGGGGGCCTACGAGCAGTACTTC.

Comments on this clonotype: This may be a read error, as it is one base from a much larger clone. The rearrangement joins TRBV7-9 to TRBJ2-1; tentatively, D is TRBD1 (5 bases). This CDR3 has 16 amino acids. V dropped 5 bases and J dropped 1 base, with 15 bases sitting between them. CDR1 and CDR2 (germline): SEHNR, FQNEAQ (reference sequence). The CDR3 nucleotides read TGTGCCAGCAGCCCTCTAGGGGTTCGGTCCTACAATGAGCAGTTCTTC. Encoded protein: CASSPLGVRSYNEQFF.

The chain couples TRBV29-1 to TRBJ2-1; tentatively, D is TRBD1 (6 bases). The germline V gene encodes CDR1 SQVTM and CDR2 ANQGSEA. This CDR3 has 12 residues. The V end was cut by 4 bases, the J end by 3 bases, with 7 bases between. CDR3 coding DNA: TGCAGCGTTGGGGACAACTACAATGAGCAGTTCTTC. Its translation is CSVGDNYNEQFF.

Only one count was recorded for this clonotype. The missing conserved phenylalanine or tryptophan at the end of this CDR3 makes a read error likely. V is TRBV20-1 and J is TRBJ1-2; maybe TRBD1 (5 bases). In germline, CDR1 is DFQATT, CDR2 SNEGSKA (reference sequence). The germline V and J ends were trimmed by 0 bases and 3 bases, with 17 bases remaining between them. The CDR3 is 16 residues long. CDR3 nucleotide sequence: TGCAGTGCTAGAGAGGGGGGGGTCGGAGCTCACTATGGCTACACCCTC. This encodes CSAREGGVGAHYGYTL.

This clonotype was counted many times. The chain's CDR3 is CASSSRLAGGLVQYF. The CDR3 DNA reads as TGTGCCAGCAGCTCCCGACTAGCGGGGGGGCTAGTGCAGTACTTC. The chain employs TRBV7-2 and TRBJ2-7; 14 positions match TRBD2. J gave up 9 bases and V 4 bases, and 8 bases lay outside the gene matches. Per the germline V gene, CDR1 is SGHTA and CDR2 is FQGNSA. The CDR3 covers 15 residues.

This clonotype was seen ten or more times. This CDR3 is CASSEVRGENVEQYF. The CDR3 DNA follows: TGTGCCAGCAGTGAAGTGCGGGGGGAAAACGTCGAGCAGTACTTC. The gene calls are TRBV2 and TRBJ2-7, with 8 nucleotides matching TRBD2. This CDR3 has 15 residues. V lost 1 base to trimming and J lost 6 bases; unmatched junction nucleotides: 8. Looked up from germline, CDR1 is SNHLY and CDR2 is FYNNEI.

This clonotype was seen only a few times. No conserved phenylalanine or tryptophan ends this CDR3, so it is likely a read error. The chain has TRBV2 and TRBJ2-7, with D unresolved. Germline V gene data show CDR1 as SNHLY and CDR2 as FYNNEI. The CDR3 is 10 amino acids. V was cut by 8 bases and J by 6 bases, with 8 bases left in between. CDR3 DNA: TGTGCCAGCGCAATTTCCGAGCAGTACTCC. It is translated as CASAISEQYS.

This clonotype showed up many times. The V call is TRBV11-2, the J call TRBJ2-1; unclear D gene. Germline V CDR1 and CDR2: SGHAT, FQNNGV. The CDR3 consists of 15 residues. With 0 bases removed from V and 2 bases from J, the gap between germline ends came to 8 bases. The CDR3 coding sequence is TGTGCCAGCAGCTTAGATCCCTCGGCCTACAATGAGCAGTTCTTC. Its translation is CASSLDPSAYNEQFF.

At least ten counts were recorded for this clonotype. This sequence joins TRBV10-3 and TRBJ2-1; D ambiguous. Trimming left V 10 bases short and J 3 bases short, with 13 bases between. The CDR3 runs 13 residues. Germline CDR1 and CDR2: ENHRY and SYGVKD. The CDR3 sequence: CATVAVDYNEQFF. CDR3 sequence (DNA): TGTGCCACCGTGGCCGTGGACTACAATGAGCAGTTCTTC.

Comments on this clonotype: This may stem from a read error, because a much larger clone lies one nucleotide away. V and J are TRBV12-3 or TRBV12-4 and TRBJ2-1; TRBD2 might be the D (7 bases). V was clipped by 6 bases and J by 0 bases, with 15 bases between them. The CDR3 contains 16 residues. The CDR3 DNA sequence: TGTGCCAGCAGACGAGGACGGGGGGCCTCCTACAATGAGCAGTTCTTC. Protein: CASRRGRGASYNEQFF.

This clonotype was observed many times. V usage is TRBV20-1 and J usage is TRBJ2-3, with 7 bases lining up with TRBD2. J gave up 0 bases and V 5 bases, and 11 bases lay outside the gene matches. The CDR3 is 16 amino acids. Germline values: CDR1 DFQATT, CDR2 SNEGSKA (reference sequence). CDR3 in amino acids: CSAGRAYGGSTDTQYF. The CDR3 DNA reads as TGCAGTGCTGGGCGGGCCTACGGGGGGAGCACAGATACGCAGTATTTT.

This clonotype was observed many times. The V and J genes are TRBV12-3 or TRBV12-4 and TRBJ2-1; the match to TRBD1 covers 9 bases. This CDR3 region has 14 residues. Losses at the gene ends were 4 bases for V and 8 bases for J; bases not matched to a gene: 6. CDR3 nucleotide sequence: TGTGCCAGCAGTTATACAGGGGGCCGGTATGAGCAGTTCTTC. It yields the protein CASSYTGGRYEQFF.

Worth noting for this clonotype: Since a much larger clone is just one base distant, this may be a read error. The chain couples TRBV4-2 to TRBJ2-5; 10 positions agree with TRBD1. The length of the CDR3 is 15 residues. The V gene end was trimmed by 2 bases and the J gene end by 5 bases; junction bases not matched to a gene: 5. Germline V lookup: CDR1 LGHNA, CDR2 YNFKEQ. CDR3: CASSQPGTGAETQYF. CDR3 nucleotides: TGTGCCAGCAGCCAACCCGGGACAGGGGCTGAGACCCAGTACTTC.

This clonotype was counted many times. The gene calls are TRBV19 and TRBJ2-2, with D possibly being TRBD2 (6 bases). Germline assignment: CDR1 LNHDA and CDR2 SQIVND (reference sequence). Trimming took 3 bases from V and 6 from J, leaving 17 bases between them. There are 16 residues in the CDR3. As DNA, the CDR3 is TGTGCCAGTAGTATCGGGGGAGGATTTATCCCCGGGGAGCTGTTTTTT. This gives the protein CASSIGGGFIPGELFF.

V gene TRBV11-2 combines with J gene TRBJ2-7, with no clear D. Germline CDR1 is SGHAT and CDR2 is FQNNGV. This CDR3 comprises 15 residues. V was shortened by 6 bases and J by 5 bases, with 20 bases between the two germline ends. The CDR3: CASSPALSASDEQYF. As DNA, the CDR3 is TGTGCCAGCAGTCCGGCACTATCAGCAAGTGACGAGCAGTACTTC.

The table lists this clonotype with many counts. The gene calls are TRBV29-1 and TRBJ2-7; TRBD1 matches 7 bases. Germline V lookup: CDR1 SQVTM, CDR2 ANQGSEA. This CDR3 has 13 amino acids. Trimming cost V 4 bases and J 1 base; bases outside gene matches: 4. The CDR3 protein is CSVVTGVSYEQYF. CDR3 nucleotides: TGCAGCGTTGTTACAGGGGTTTCCTACGAGCAGTACTTC.

On this clonotype itself: As the CDR3 is not closed by the conserved phenylalanine or tryptophan, this likely results from a read error. The V gene is TRBV15, the J gene TRBJ1-1, with D perhaps matching TRBD1 (5 bases). The CDR3 is 15 residues long. Germline loops: CDR1 LNHNV, CDR2 YYDKDF (reference sequence). V dropped 0 bases and J dropped 6 bases, with 14 bases sitting between them. The CDR3 here is CATSREWGLQAEAFL. The CDR3 DNA reads TGTGCCACCAGCAGAGAGTGGGGGTTACAGGCTGAAGCTTTCCTT.

This clonotype was recorded many times. The chain joins TRBV13 to TRBJ2-5; 9 bases match TRBD2. The CDR3 loop spans 17 amino acids. Germline loops: CDR1 PRHDT, CDR2 FYEKMQ (reference sequence). After removal of 1 base from V and 0 bases from J, the junction contained 6 bases not matched to a gene. The CDR3 sequence: CASSLVASGENQETQYF. The CDR3 coding sequence is TGTGCCAGCAGCTTAGTGGCTAGCGGGGAAAACCAAGAGACCCAGTACTTC.

The sample holds many counts of this clonotype. The chain has TRBV29-1 and TRBJ2-1, with 11 bases lining up with TRBD2. The CDR3 extends over 14 amino acids. Germline CDR1 is SQVTM and CDR2 is ANQGSEA. With V trimmed by 7 bases and J by 4 bases, 6 bases remained unmatched. This CDR3 reads CSAGTSGLYNEQFF. CDR3 sequence (DNA): TGCAGCGCCGGGACTAGCGGATTGTACAATGAGCAGTTCTTC.

The chain recombines TRBV27 with TRBJ2-5; 10 positions match TRBD2. The germline V gene has CDR1 MNHEY and CDR2 SMNVEV (reference sequence). CDR3 length: 16 residues. V shed 1 base, J shed 5 bases, and the junction held 7 bases outside the gene matches. CDR3 nucleotide sequence: TGTGCCAGCAGTTTATACCCTAGCGGGGGCCGGGAGACCCAGTACTTC. Amino acids: CASSLYPSGGRETQYF.